Described below is a single T cell receptor (beta chain) sequence and its context. As yet, its antigen is unknown. Deletions cut 2 bases from V and 6 bases from J, with 10 bases between. Per germline, CDR1 MNHEY and CDR2 SVGAGI. This CDR3 has 13 residues. Clones were read by immunoSEQ multiplex PCR, and TCRdb kept only the in-frame ones, dropping some. The sample shows 150,000 or so clones, approximately 93% of them seen only once. This record belongs to a study of T cell responses to AZD1222 COVID-19 vaccine. Study-wide points: Of the AZD1222 recipients, only 5 to 7 were seropositive at baseline.

This receptor was taken from an adult who received the AZD1222 COVID-19 vaccine. This sequence joins TRBV6-5 and TRBJ1-2, with D possibly being TRBD1 (5 bases). The sequences come from peripheral blood, collected 28 days after the second AZD1222 dose. Here the CDR3 DNA reads TGTGCCAGCAGTTACAACCCGGGGGATGGCTACACCTTC. Its translation: CASSYNPGDGYTF.